The 5 T cell receptor beta chains reported below all come from one sample, sequenced in a study of T cells in localized non-small cell lung cancer. TCRdb keeps only in-frame clones here, not all; method: immunoSEQ multiplex PCR. The sample records 45,000 to 55,000 clones, roughly 80% being singletons. Source: peripheral blood, taken before any cancer treatment. These receptors were collected from a man between 40 and 70 years old with stage I squamous cell lung carcinoma.

The genes are TRBV19 and TRBJ1-3, with 7 bases matching TRBD1. The germline CDR1 and CDR2 sequences are LNHDA and SQIVND (reference sequence). This CDR3 spans 15 amino acids. V lost 4 bases and J lost 4; bases outside the gene matches: 7. CDR3 coding DNA: TGTGCCAGTAGTAACCGGGACAGCCACGGAAACACCATATATTTT. Translation gives CASSNRDSHGNTIYF.

This chain links TRBV27 with TRBJ1-1, with 9 bases lining up with TRBD1. J was trimmed by 2 bases and V by 3 bases; bases with no gene match: 4. Germline lookup yields CDR1 MNHEY and CDR2 SMNVEV (reference sequence). This CDR3 comprises 15 residues. The CDR3 DNA follows: TGTGCCAGCAGTTTCCTGGGACAGGGTAACACTGAAGCTTTCTTT. This sequence encodes CASSFLGQGNTEAFF.

By proportion, this clone is medium-sized. This rearrangement joins TRBV9 to TRBJ2-1, with D tentatively TRBD2 (7 bases). This CDR3 spans 14 amino acids. The V gene lost 2 bases and the J gene lost 8 bases, with 14 bases spanning the gap. Germline lookup yields CDR1 SGDLS and CDR2 YYNGEE. The CDR3 reads CASSVRGAPYEQFF. The DNA of the CDR3 is TGTGCCAGCAGCGTTCGGGGGGCCCCCTATGAGCAGTTCTTC.

The V and J genes are TRBV2 and TRBJ1-2; D possibly corresponds to TRBD1 (5 bases). With 7 bases removed from V and 6 bases from J, the gap between germline ends came to 15 bases. This CDR3 has 13 residues. Germline values: CDR1 SNHLY, CDR2 FYNNEI. The CDR3 here is CASMPGFADGYTF. CDR3 bases: TGTGCCAGCATGCCAGGGTTCGCGGATGGCTACACCTTC.

The chain is built from TRBV6-6 and TRBJ2-1; D remains ambiguous. V gave up 7 bases and J gave up 5 bases, with 9 bases separating them. Germline lookup yields CDR1 MNHNY and CDR2 SVGAGI (reference sequence). The CDR3 spans 12 residues. The CDR3: CASMAGDNEQFF. CDR3 DNA: TGTGCCAGCATGGCCGGCGACAATGAGCAGTTCTTC.